This TCR beta chain was profiled in a study of T cells in Graves' hyperthyroidism and ophthalmopathy. This clonotype occurred many times. The antigen is undetermined. This CDR3 has 14 amino acids. Looked up from germline, CDR1 is LGHDT and CDR2 is YNNKEL (reference sequence). The V end was cut by 5 bases, the J end by 0 bases, with 10 bases between. Whole-study results and caveats: Most clonotypes expanded in thyroid above 0.001 were likewise present in blood.

Not enrolled were patients with uncontrolled infection, other autoimmune disease, pregnancy or lactation. Blood sampling occurred at first hyperthyroidism diagnosis, ahead of any ophthalmopathy symptoms. The authors obtained PBMCs from around 11 ml of fresh peripheral blood. TCR beta CDR3 regions were amplified from RNA transcripts. A set of HTBI primers served as the primers for a first-round RT-PCR of the TCR CDR3. One entry per CDR3 protein results from TCRdb running MiXCR on the multiplex PCR reads. This sample has 550,000 to 850,000 distinct CDR3 sequences, with under 20% found just once. This TCR derives from a woman in her forties or fifties with Graves' hyperthyroidism that later progressed to Graves' ophthalmopathy. The specimen sequenced was blood. The genes are TRBV3-1 and TRBJ1-1; D is uncertain. The CDR3 region is CASSEKYMNTEAFF. The CDR3 DNA follows: TGTGCCAGCAGCGAAAAATACATGAACACTGAAGCTTTCTTT.